This passage covers 15 T cell receptor beta chains from one sample sequenced in a study of cytomegalovirus exposure and HLA in healthy donors. 60 Vbeta and 13 Jbeta primers were used in PCR. Libraries were prepared by immunoSEQ multiplex PCR; TCRdb keeps only in-frame clonotypes and omits some of them. Of more than 150,000 clones listed, about 81% are singletons. Sequencing was done on a sample of PBMCs. The receptor set was obtained from a man aged 40-49 years in good health and CMV-seronegative.

J is TRBJ2-1 and V is TRBV7-6, with TRBD2 identical over 9 bases. The germline CDR1 and CDR2 sequences are SGHVS and FNYEAQ. Trimming cost V 1 base and J 4 bases; bases outside gene matches: 2. This CDR3 spans 15 amino acids. The chain's CDR3 is CASSLGTSEYNEQFF. CDR3 in DNA: TGTGCCAGCAGCTTAGGGACTAGCGAGTACAATGAGCAGTTCTTC.

This chain links TRBV5-6 with TRBJ2-3; 9 nucleotides match TRBD1. The germline V gene encodes CDR1 SGHDT and CDR2 YYEEEE. The CDR3 sequence is 13 residues long. V shed 6 bases, J shed 4 bases, and the junction held 3 bases outside the gene matches. As DNA, the CDR3 is TGTGCCAGCACCCGACAGGGGGCAGATACGCAGTATTTT. Protein product: CASTRQGADTQYF.

The chain is built from TRBV7-2 and TRBJ1-2, with 7 nucleotides matching TRBD1. The CDR3 length is 14 residues. Trimming at V came to 3 bases and at J to 3 bases, leaving 4 bases not matched to a gene. Germline V lookup: CDR1 SGHTA, CDR2 FQGNSA. DNA for the CDR3: TGTGCCAGCAGCTTGAACAGGGGAGACTATGGCTACACCTTC. Translation gives CASSLNRGDYGYTF.

The rearrangement uses TRBV14 and TRBJ1-1; D possibly corresponds to TRBD1 (6 bases). Germline lookup yields CDR1 SGHDN and CDR2 FVKESK. V was trimmed by 4 bases and J by 2 bases, leaving 8 bases between them. CDR3 length: 13 residues. This CDR3 is CASSRTVNTEAFF. The CDR3 nucleotides read TGTGCCAGCAGCCGGACAGTCAACACTGAAGCTTTCTTT.

This chain connects TRBV27 to TRBJ1-4; 7 bases agree with TRBD1. CDR1 and CDR2 (germline): MNHEY, SMNVEV (reference sequence). The CDR3 consists of 15 residues. After removal of 3 bases from V and 4 bases from J, the junction contained 5 bases not matched to a gene. CDR3 in amino acids: CASSFGDRLNEKLFF. DNA for the CDR3: TGTGCCAGCAGTTTCGGGGACAGACTTAATGAAAAACTGTTTTTT.

The chain employs TRBV6-5 and TRBJ2-3; TRBD2 is a possible D gene (6 bases). Deletions cut 2 bases from V and 1 base from J, with 10 bases between. The CDR3 runs 15 residues. Germline V gene sequence: CDR1 MNHEY, CDR2 SVGAGI. CDR3 sequence: CASSYDAGRTDTQYF. CDR3 in DNA: TGTGCCAGCAGTTACGACGCGGGGCGCACAGATACGCAGTATTTT.

The chain combines TRBV4-1 with TRBJ1-2; D might be TRBD1 (6 bases). The ends were cut back, 4 bases at V and 1 base at J, with 13 bases in the middle. This CDR3 has 15 amino acids. CDR1 and CDR2 from the germline V gene are MGHRA and YSYEKL. The CDR3 protein is CASSPGQGYNYGYTF. In DNA form, the CDR3 reads TGCGCCAGCAGCCCGGGCCAGGGGTATAACTATGGCTACACCTTC.

This sequence joins TRBV30 and TRBJ1-2; the D gene is possibly TRBD1 (6 bases). The germline V gene encodes CDR1 GTSNPN and CDR2 SVGIG (reference sequence). The CDR3 is 12 residues long. Trimming took off 3 bases at V and 4 bases at J, with 9 bases between the two ends. As DNA, the CDR3 is TGTGCCTGGAGCCAGGGGAGCTATGGCTACACCTTC. Translation: CAWSQGSYGYTF.

This sequence joins TRBV6-1 and TRBJ2-5, with 10 bases fitting TRBD1. The CDR3 runs to 17 residues. Losses at the gene ends were 3 bases for V and 5 bases for J; bases not matched to a gene: 12. Germline-derived CDR1 and CDR2 are MNHNS and SASEGT. This chain's CDR3 is CASSDRQGARWQETQYF. DNA of the CDR3: TGTGCCAGCAGTGATAGACAGGGGGCGCGTTGGCAGGAGACCCAGTACTTC.

The chain has TRBV11-3 and TRBJ1-2, with 9 bases fitting TRBD1. This CDR3 is built from 14 residues. The ends lost 4 bases at V and 5 bases at J; junction bases unmatched: 5. CDR1 and CDR2 (germline): SGHNT, YENEEA. This chain's CDR3 is CASSSGTGLYGYTF. CDR3 in DNA: TGTGCCAGCAGCTCGGGGACAGGGCTATATGGCTACACCTTC.

The V gene is TRBV28, the J gene TRBJ2-7; D uncertain. Germline CDR1 MDHEN, CDR2 SYDVKM. This CDR3 spans 11 amino acids. The germline V and J ends were trimmed by 5 bases and 3 bases, with 5 bases remaining between them. In DNA form, the CDR3 reads TGTGCCAGCAGTCTAAACTACGAGCAGTACTTC. Protein product: CASSLNYEQYF.

In regard to this clone: Different DNA sequences within this sample yield the same CDR3. This chain connects TRBV5-4 to TRBJ2-1; 9 bases match TRBD1. Germline V CDR1 and CDR2: SGHNT, YYREEE (reference sequence). There are 15 residues in the CDR3. Trimming at V came to 3 bases and at J to 3 bases, leaving 4 bases not matched to a gene. In DNA form, the CDR3 reads TGTGCCAGCAGCTCGGGACAGGGCAACTACAATGAGCAGTTCTTC. Its protein product is CASSSGQGNYNEQFF.

The V and J genes are TRBV5-1 and TRBJ1-1; D ambiguous. CDR3 size: 16 residues. Germline V lookup: CDR1 SGHRS, CDR2 YFSETQ. V was cut by 2 bases and J by 0 bases, with 14 bases left in between. The CDR3 reads CASSFSGDPLNTEAFF. The CDR3 region has the DNA TGCGCCAGCAGCTTCTCGGGAGATCCCTTGAACACTGAAGCTTTCTTT.

The chain has TRBV19 and TRBJ2-5, with 8 bases that match TRBD1. This CDR3 has 15 residues. Trimming removed 5 bases from V and 4 bases from J; junction bases left unmatched: 9. CDR1 and CDR2 (germline): LNHDA, SQIVND (reference sequence). In DNA, the CDR3 is TGTGCCAGTAGTTTCCGGACAGGGCCAGGAGAGACCCAGTACTTC. Residues: CASSFRTGPGETQYF.

The chain uses TRBV27 and TRBJ1-6; D is unresolved. This CDR3 region has 13 residues. V lost 5 bases to trimming and J lost 8 bases, with 10 bases between them. CDR1 is MNHEY, CDR2 SMNVEV, per germline (reference sequence). The CDR3 sequence: CASSPRVDSPLHF. The CDR3 DNA is TGTGCCAGCAGTCCGCGGGTTGATTCACCCCTCCACTTT.